This TCR beta chain was found in a study of blood T cell repertoires in COVID-19. Study background: The United States, Italy and Spain provided the acute and convalescent COVID-19 samples. T cells, B-cell-depleted T cells, or PBMCs supplied cDNA or gDNA.

Germline V gene sequence: CDR1 MNHEY, CDR2 SMNVEV (reference sequence). Deletions cut 6 bases from V and 4 bases from J, with 12 bases between. The CDR3 covers 13 residues. As handled by the study authors: Cell counts per sample came from amplifying reference gene primers. TCRdb keeps only in-frame clones here, not all; method: immunoSEQ multiplex PCR. Clonal size and the V and J genes are those of that table, whereas D and trimming came from the DNA. The sample holds about 87,000 clones, roughly 76% seen once. The sequencing input was peripheral blood. This chain links TRBV27 with TRBJ1-1; TRBD1 might be the D (6 bases). This TCR was sampled from a woman in her 50s with acute or convalescent COVID-19. The CDR3 DNA is TGTGCCAGCAGAGGAACAGGGAGCACTGAAGCTTTCTTT. Amino acids: CASRGTGSTEAFF.